This TCR beta chain was obtained from a study of cytomegalovirus exposure and HLA in healthy donors (dated by TCRdb to 2016 to 2017). Regarding the study in general: An earlier analysis of some 550 of the donors reported approximately 270 Gb of sequence data and some 100 million unique TCR beta sequences from 190 million or so T cells. An early release that covered 500 to 800 HLA-typed donors contained about 300 gigabases of sequencing data and 85 million to 100 million unique TCR sequences. The genetic ancestry cluster associated with self-reported Caucasian donors included 65% to 90% of the approximately 430 genotyped donors. The study aimed to test whether cataloging public T cell receptors could reveal signatures of past pathogen exposure. The T cell repertoires of under 700 subjects were profiled by immunosequencing and related to cytomegalovirus serostatus. Besides the first cohort of more than 650 subjects, a separate validation cohort made up of 120 different subjects was used. To predict cytomegalovirus infection status, the study brought together high-throughput TCR immunosequencing, statistical association of individual TCRs with disease status, and machine learning. In a later analysis, previously published TCR beta repertoires from fewer than 750 donors were re-analyzed and high-resolution HLA genotyping was added so that TCR occurrence patterns could be studied. The later analysis used no new phenotypic data to find candidate immune exposures, relying instead on TCR beta sequences and their occurrence across donors. To decide whether each TCR beta V gene segment behaved as functional or pseudogenic, an earlier analysis of some 600 of the donors relied on high-throughput TCR beta sequencing. Donor age, sex, ethnicity and CMV serostatus were compiled together with the repertoire data. A later genetic analysis used genome-wide SNP genotypes for about 60% of the 666 donors, treating that subset as a discovery cohort. All discovery cohort repertoires had been generated using a single sequencing platform. HLA typing covered class I and class II loci at four-digit resolution. The number of donors typed differed by locus, with about 629-630 for A, B, C, DRB1 and DQB1, around 560 for DQA1, approximately 570 for DPA1, and 450 to 480 for DPB1. Five DR-DQ haplotypes were treated as single units for association and clustering because of strong linkage in the cohort. Among a few hundred genotyped donors of the cohort, an average of approximately 240,000 unique TCR beta nucleotide sequences were sequenced per donor, around 20% of them non-productive. Overall study outcomes, separate from this receptor: The authors suggested that the approach could potentially be extended to other disease states and immunological phenotypes. Correlated functional status among segregating V segments might be attributable to linkage disequilibrium, but an unknown experimental factor could not be ruled out. Compared with the roughly 700-donor mean, donors in an Asian-associated ancestry cluster had fewer N-insertions in productive TCRs, according to a later genetic analysis. The study gave a list of about 150 TCR beta chains associated with cytomegalovirus. HLA typing was unavailable for some donors at each locus, so association tests used only the typed subset. The cohort was sequenced for TCR beta chains only, and without alpha or paired-chain data the features that could be detected were limited. The earlier analysis of 450 to 700 of the donors excluded around 17 rarely observed V segments, including chromosome 9 orphons, because counts were too low. Sequencing depth was assumed to be roughly uniform across donors in the presence/absence analyses, though that assumption may not hold. Because the 87-base-pair reads could not distinguish some IMGT-functional V segments, including TRBV6-2 and TRBV6-3, those segments were excluded. Three of the identified cytomegalovirus-associated TCR beta chains were confirmed in vitro to be specific for cytomegalovirus antigens. CMV serostatus was the only immune exposure information available for the cohort. According to a later analysis, TCR association rates differed among HLA loci, with DRB1 alleles showing the most associated TCRs and HLA-C alleles showing the fewest. In a later genetic analysis, a missense DCLRE1C variant was associated with V-gene and J-gene trimming of TCR beta chains, and the association was replicated in an independent cohort. A later analysis found that HLA-associated TCR beta chains were more clonally expanded and had lower generation probabilities than equally common non-associated chains. When HLA alleles, especially DR and DQ, strongly co-occurred, attributing TCR associations to individual alleles was difficult. According to a later analysis, most CMV-associated TCR beta chains appeared to be HLA-restricted, and the HLA associations seemed to be driven largely by CMV exposure. Most TCR sequences were seen in very few donors, while some public TCRs were found in many individuals. A cluster of highly shared sequence variants was judged likely to be a technical artifact of the sequencing pipeline. Several of the top co-occurrence clusters appeared to be linked to parvovirus B19, influenza, CMV and Epstein-Barr virus, according to a later analysis. In an earlier analysis of around 500 of the donors, most TCR beta V segments appeared in productive rearrangements about 90% or about 30% of the time, broadly matching IMGT annotations. A further reported finding was that TCR beta sequences accurately predicted the HLA-A and HLA-B alleles for most subjects in the first cohort. A later analysis associated about 17,000 TCR beta sequences with specific HLA alleles at a false discovery rate of 0.05. The classifier was reported to diagnose cytomegalovirus status with high specificity and sensitivity in both the original and validation cohorts.

In total, around 600 healthy bone marrow donors made up the cohort. At the time of sampling, all cohort members were nominally healthy, though unrecorded immune exposures were likely present. The donor tested CMV seronegative and was one of the 352 seronegative cohort members. Each donor provided a peripheral blood sample, and peripheral blood mononuclear cells were used for TCR beta sequencing. The Qiagen DNeasy Blood Extraction Kit was used to extract genomic DNA from the blood cell samples. Notes on this clone: The clone's antigen remains unknown. No base quality values were provided; no much bigger clone lies one nucleotide off.

Libraries were built with the immunoSEQ multiplex PCR assay. The multiplex PCR relied on a mix of 60 forward primers for TCR Vbeta segments and 13 reverse primers for TCR Jbeta segments. The CDR3 region of rearranged TCR beta genes was amplified from genomic DNA by a multiplex PCR assay. The amplified TCR beta libraries were sequenced on the Illumina HiSeq System as 87-base-pair reads. The paper's processing steps were these. A later analysis tallied roughly 78 million unique TCR beta chains across the 640 or so repertoires, and around 12 million of those chains were shared by two or more donors. To remove PCR and sequencing errors, raw reads were error-corrected and collapsed into unique sequences using a nearest-neighbor algorithm that merged closely related sequences. To assign V, D and J gene segments, CDR3 sequences were aligned to IMGT reference sequences. For a sequence to be retained, a match of at least six nucleotides was required to both a V gene segment and a J gene segment. A rearrangement was called productive if the CDR3 had no stop codons and remained in frame with V and J, and every other rearrangement was called non-productive. Following IMGT convention, CDR3 was defined as the stretch from the second conserved V-encoded cysteine up to the conserved J-encoded phenylalanine. The earlier analysis of 500 to 650 of the donors excluded any sequence lacking an unambiguous match to a single V gene segment. In an earlier analysis of several hundred of the donors, a V segment was called functional when productive rearrangements were above 56.7%, and segregating when the standard deviation between donors exceeded 5%. To diagnose cytomegalovirus status from the catalog of TCR beta chain sequences, a statistical classification framework was built. In a later analysis, TCR nucleotide sequences were compared against IMGT/GENE-DB human TR gene sequences so that V and J genes could be assigned. Using the TCRdist pipeline, a later analysis assigned CDR3 sequences along with most-parsimonious VDJ recombination scenarios. In a later analysis, every TCR beta chain was defined by the combination of its CDR3 amino acid sequence and its V-gene family, and reads without a unique V-gene family were dropped. A later analysis removed several hundred highly shared, low-generation-probability nucleotide sequences to deal with suspected cross-contamination and a sequencing artifact. For each public chain, a later analysis derived a clonal expansion index from normalized ranks of inferred template counts within each repertoire. A later analysis computed generation probabilities with a VDJ recombination model fitted to out-of-frame rearrangements, and checked the results against IGoR. In a later analysis, TCR-TCR, TCR-HLA and TCR-CMV co-occurrence was scored with hypergeometric tests, and a repertoire-size bias correction was applied to TCR pairs. False discovery rates were estimated in a later analysis by permuting HLA or CMV assignments 20 times. A later analysis grouped co-occurring TCRs with DBSCAN, adding TCRdist sequence similarity when clustering within HLA-allele-positive subsets. Repertoires with fewer than 30,000 or more than 120,000 public chains, plus five repertoires with anomalous nucleotide sharing, were excluded from co-occurrence clustering. The table was pulled from immuneACCESS by TCRdb, which kept in-frame rearrangements only. Such tables lose some clones; where checked, under half of the loss comes from unresolved V genes, and the rest has no known cause. V, J and clone size derive from that table, while D and trimming were established from the DNA sequence. A total of about 100,000 clones appear in this sample, 75% to 90% of them only once. In total, the top ten clones hold about 3.7% of the sample.

Per the germline V gene (reference sequence), SEHNR is the CDR1 and FQNEAQ is the CDR2. Trimming leaves V shorter by 5 bases and J shorter by 4 bases, with the junction holding 8 bases beyond the gene matches. From cysteine to phenylalanine, the CDR3 is 16 amino acids long. Here the CDR3 DNA is all that survives: 48 bases in frame from base 1. The chain uses TRBV7-9 and TRBJ2-5; 12 central nucleotides agree with TRBD1. The origin of this receptor is a man aged 25 to 45 in good health and CMV-seronegative. The sample comprised PBMCs. The base sequence is TGTGCCAGCAGCCCACGGGACAGGGGGCAGGTAGAGACCCAGTACTTC. It translates to CASSPRDRGQVETQYF.